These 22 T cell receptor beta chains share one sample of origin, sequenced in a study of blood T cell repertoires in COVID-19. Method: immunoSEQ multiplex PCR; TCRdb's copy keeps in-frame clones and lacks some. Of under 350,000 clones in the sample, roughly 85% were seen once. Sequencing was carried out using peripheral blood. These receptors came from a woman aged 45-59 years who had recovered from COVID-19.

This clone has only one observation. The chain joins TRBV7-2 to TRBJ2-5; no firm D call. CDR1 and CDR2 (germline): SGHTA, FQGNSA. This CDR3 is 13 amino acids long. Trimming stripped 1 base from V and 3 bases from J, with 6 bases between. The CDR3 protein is CASSLVQEETQYF. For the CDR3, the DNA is TGTGCCAGCAGCTTAGTCCAGGAAGAGACCCAGTACTTC.

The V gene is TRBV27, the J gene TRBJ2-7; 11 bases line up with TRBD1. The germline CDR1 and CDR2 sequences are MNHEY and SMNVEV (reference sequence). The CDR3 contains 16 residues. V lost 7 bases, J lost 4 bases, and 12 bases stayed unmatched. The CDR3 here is CASKIAAGTGGYEQYF. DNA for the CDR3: TGTGCCAGCAAGATTGCCGCCGGGACAGGGGGGTACGAGCAGTACTTC.

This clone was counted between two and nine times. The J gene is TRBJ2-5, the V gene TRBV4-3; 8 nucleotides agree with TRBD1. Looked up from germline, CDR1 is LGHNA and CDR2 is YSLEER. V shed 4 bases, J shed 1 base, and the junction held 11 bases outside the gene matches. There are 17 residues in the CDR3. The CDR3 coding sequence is TGCGCCAGCAGCCTCTGGGCAGGGGGCGCAACCCAAGAGACCCAGTACTTC. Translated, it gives CASSLWAGGATQETQYF.

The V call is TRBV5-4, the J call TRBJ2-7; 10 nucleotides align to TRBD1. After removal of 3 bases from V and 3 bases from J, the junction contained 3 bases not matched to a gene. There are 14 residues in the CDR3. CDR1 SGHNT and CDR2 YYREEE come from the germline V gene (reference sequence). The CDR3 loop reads CASSWTGGDYEQYF. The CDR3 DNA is TGTGCCAGCAGCTGGACAGGGGGGGACTACGAGCAGTACTTC.

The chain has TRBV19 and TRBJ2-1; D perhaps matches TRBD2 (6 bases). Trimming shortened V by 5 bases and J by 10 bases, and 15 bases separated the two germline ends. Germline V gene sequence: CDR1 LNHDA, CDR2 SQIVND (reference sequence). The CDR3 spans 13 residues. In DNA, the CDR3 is TGTGCCAGTAGTGCGGGACGGATTAACGAGCAGTTCTTC. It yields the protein CASSAGRINEQFF.

Written as DNA, the CDR3 is TGTGCCAGCAGCCCACTAGCGGGAGGGCCATGCGATACGCAGTATTTT. Encoded protein: CASSPLAGGPCDTQYF. The chain links TRBV3-1 (or the pseudogene TRBV3-2) to TRBJ2-3; 13 nucleotides line up with TRBD2. This CDR3 has 16 amino acids. CDR1 LGHDT and CDR2 YNNKEL come from the germline V gene (reference sequence). J was trimmed by 6 bases and V by 4 bases; bases with no gene match: 7.

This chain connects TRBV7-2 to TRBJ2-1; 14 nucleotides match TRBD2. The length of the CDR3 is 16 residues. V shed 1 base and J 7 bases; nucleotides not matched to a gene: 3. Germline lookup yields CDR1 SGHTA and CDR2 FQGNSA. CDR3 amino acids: CASSLVGTSGRNEQFF. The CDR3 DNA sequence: TGTGCCAGCAGCTTAGTGGGGACTAGCGGGAGAAATGAGCAGTTCTTC. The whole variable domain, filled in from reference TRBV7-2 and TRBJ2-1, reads GAGVSQSPSNKVTEKGKDVELRCDPISGHTALYWYRQSLGQGLEFLIYFQGNSAPDKSGLPSDRFSAERTGGSVSTLTIQRTQQEDSAVYLCASSLVGTSGRNEQFFGPGTRLTVL.

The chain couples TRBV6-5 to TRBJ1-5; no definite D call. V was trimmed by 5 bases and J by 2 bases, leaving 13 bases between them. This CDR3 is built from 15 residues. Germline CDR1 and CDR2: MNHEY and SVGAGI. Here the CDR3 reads CASSREGLGNQPQHF. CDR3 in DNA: TGTGCCAGCAGTCGGGAGGGCTTGGGCAATCAGCCCCAGCATTTT.

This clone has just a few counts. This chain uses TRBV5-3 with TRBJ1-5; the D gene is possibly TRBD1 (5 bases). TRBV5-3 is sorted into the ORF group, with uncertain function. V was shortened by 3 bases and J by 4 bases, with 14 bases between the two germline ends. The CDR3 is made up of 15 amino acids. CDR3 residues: CARSYMGLLNQPQHF. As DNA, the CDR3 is TGTGCCAGAAGCTATATGGGACTGCTTAATCAGCCCCAGCATTTT.

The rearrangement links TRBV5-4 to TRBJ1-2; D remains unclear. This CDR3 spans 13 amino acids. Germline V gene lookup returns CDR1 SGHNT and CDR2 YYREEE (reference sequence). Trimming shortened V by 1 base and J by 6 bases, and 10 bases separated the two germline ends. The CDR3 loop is CASSLNRENGYTF. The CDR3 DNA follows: TGTGCCAGCAGCTTGAACAGAGAGAATGGCTACACCTTC.

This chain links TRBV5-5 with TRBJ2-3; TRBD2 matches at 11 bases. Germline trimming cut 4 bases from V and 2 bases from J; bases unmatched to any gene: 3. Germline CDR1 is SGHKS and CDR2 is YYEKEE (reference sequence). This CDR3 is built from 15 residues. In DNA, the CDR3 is TGTGCCAGCAGCCCACTAGCGGGGGTCACAGATACGCAGTATTTT. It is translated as CASSPLAGVTDTQYF.

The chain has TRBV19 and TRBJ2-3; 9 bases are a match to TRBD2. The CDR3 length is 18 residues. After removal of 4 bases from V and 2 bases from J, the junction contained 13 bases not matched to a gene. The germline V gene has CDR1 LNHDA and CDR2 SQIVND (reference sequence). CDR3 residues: CASSTRLGLAGTTDTQYF. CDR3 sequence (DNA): TGTGCCAGTAGTACCCGTTTGGGCCTAGCGGGGACCACAGATACGCAGTATTTT.

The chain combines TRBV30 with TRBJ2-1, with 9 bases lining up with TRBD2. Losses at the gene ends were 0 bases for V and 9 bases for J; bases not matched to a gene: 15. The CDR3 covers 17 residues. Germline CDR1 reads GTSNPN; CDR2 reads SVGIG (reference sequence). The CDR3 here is CAWSVGGRAPFVGEQFF. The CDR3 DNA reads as TGTGCCTGGAGTGTCGGCGGGAGGGCTCCATTTGTGGGTGAGCAGTTCTTC.

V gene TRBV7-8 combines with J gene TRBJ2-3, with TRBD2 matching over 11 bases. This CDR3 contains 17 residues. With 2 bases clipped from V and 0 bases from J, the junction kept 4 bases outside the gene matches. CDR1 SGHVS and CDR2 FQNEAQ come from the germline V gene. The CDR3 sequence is CASSLTSGGTSTDTQYF. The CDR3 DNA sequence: TGTGCCAGCAGCTTAACTAGCGGGGGAACTAGCACAGATACGCAGTATTTT.

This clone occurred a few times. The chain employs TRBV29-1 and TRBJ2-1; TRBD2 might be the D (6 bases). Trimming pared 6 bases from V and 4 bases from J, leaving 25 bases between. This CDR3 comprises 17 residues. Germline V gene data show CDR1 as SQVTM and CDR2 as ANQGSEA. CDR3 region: CSVSGSPDSPAYNEQFF. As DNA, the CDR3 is TGCAGCGTCTCCGGGAGCCCGGATTCCCCAGCGTACAATGAGCAGTTCTTC.

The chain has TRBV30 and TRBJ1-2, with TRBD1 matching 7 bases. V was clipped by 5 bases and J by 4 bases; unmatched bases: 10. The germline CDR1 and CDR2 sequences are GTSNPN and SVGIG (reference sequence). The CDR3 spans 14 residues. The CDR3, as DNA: TGTGCCTGGGGGCTCGACAGGGCGCTCTATGGCTACACCTTC. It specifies CAWGLDRALYGYTF. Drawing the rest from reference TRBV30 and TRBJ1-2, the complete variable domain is SQTIHQWPATLVQPVGSPLSLECTVEGTSNPNLYWYRQAAGRGLQLLFYSVGIGQISSEVPQNLSASRPQDRQFILSSKKLLLSDSGFYLCAWGLDRALYGYTFGSGTRLTVV.

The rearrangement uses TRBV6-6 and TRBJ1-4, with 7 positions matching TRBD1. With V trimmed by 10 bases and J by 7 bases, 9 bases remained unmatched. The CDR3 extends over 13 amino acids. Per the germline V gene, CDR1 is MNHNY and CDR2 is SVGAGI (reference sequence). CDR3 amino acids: CATTQGWGEKLFF. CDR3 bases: TGTGCCACCACACAGGGGTGGGGTGAAAAACTGTTTTTT.

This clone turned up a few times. The CDR3 nucleotides read TGTGCCAGTTGCAGCGGGGGCTTGATCGCTGAAGCTTTCTTT. The encoded protein is CASCSGGLIAEAFF. V gene TRBV28 combines with J gene TRBJ1-1, with D maybe TRBD1 (6 bases). The CDR3 totals 14 residues. V gave up 9 bases and J gave up 6 bases, with 20 bases separating them. Germline lookup yields CDR1 MDHEN and CDR2 SYDVKM.

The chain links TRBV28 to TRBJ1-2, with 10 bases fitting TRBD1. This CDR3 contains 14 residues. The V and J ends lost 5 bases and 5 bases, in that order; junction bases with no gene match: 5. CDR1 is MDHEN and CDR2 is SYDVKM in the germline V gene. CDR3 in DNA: TGTGCCAGCAGTGCCGGGACAGGGGTTTATGGCTACACCTTC. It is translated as CASSAGTGVYGYTF.

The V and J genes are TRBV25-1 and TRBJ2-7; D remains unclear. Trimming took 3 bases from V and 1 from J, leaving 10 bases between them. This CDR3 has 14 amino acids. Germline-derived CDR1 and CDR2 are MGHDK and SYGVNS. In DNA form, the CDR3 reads TGTGCCAGCAGTGACTCTGGGCTGTCCTACGAGCAGTACTTC. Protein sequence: CASSDSGLSYEQYF.

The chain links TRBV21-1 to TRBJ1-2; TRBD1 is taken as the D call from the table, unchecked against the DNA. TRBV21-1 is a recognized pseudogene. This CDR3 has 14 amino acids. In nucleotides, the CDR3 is TGTGCCAGCAGCCCCCAGACAGGGAACTATGGCTACACCTTC. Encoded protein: CASSPQTGNYGYTF.

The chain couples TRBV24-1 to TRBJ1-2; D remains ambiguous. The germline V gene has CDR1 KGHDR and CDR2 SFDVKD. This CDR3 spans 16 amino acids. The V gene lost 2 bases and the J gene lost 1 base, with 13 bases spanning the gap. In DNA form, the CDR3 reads TGTGCCACCAGTGATTCCACAACCACAGATAACTATGGCTACACCTTC. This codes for CATSDSTTTDNYGYTF.